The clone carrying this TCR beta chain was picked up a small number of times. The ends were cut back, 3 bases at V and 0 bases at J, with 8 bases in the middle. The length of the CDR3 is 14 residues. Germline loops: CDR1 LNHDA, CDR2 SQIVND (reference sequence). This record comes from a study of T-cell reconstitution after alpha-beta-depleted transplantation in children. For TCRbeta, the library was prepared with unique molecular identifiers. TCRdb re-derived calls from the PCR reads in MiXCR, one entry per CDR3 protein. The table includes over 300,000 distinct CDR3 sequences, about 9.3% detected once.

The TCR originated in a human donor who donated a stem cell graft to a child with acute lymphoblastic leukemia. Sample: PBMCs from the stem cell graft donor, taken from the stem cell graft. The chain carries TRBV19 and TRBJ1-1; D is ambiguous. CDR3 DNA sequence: TGTGCCAGTAGTATGACCGGGATGAACACTGAAGCTTTCTTT. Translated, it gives CASSMTGMNTEAFF.